This TCR beta chain was identified in a study of cytomegalovirus exposure and HLA in healthy donors. The V segment lost 4 bases and the J segment 4 bases; nucleotides outside the gene matches: 10. Germline values: CDR1 KGHSH, CDR2 LQKENI. This CDR3 is built from 15 residues. Primers: 60 Vbeta forward and 13 Jbeta reverse. Using immunoSEQ multiplex PCR, the repertoire was profiled, and TCRdb retains in-frame clones only, with some absent. The sample consists of over 85,000 clones, 63% of them appearing once. On this clone: The antigen remains undetermined.

The CMV serostatus of this donor went unrecorded. Study results and caveats: According to a later analysis, most TCR beta chains associated with CMV appeared HLA-restricted. The study designated 150 to 200 TCR beta chains cytomegalovirus-associated. There were some public TCRs occurring in many donors, but most TCR sequences were rare.

The chain is built from TRBV18 and TRBJ2-7, with 7 bases fitting TRBD1. The receptor's source is a human donor in good health. The specimen sequenced was PBMCs. CDR3 residues: CASSLRRDSTYEQYF. The DNA for the CDR3 is TGTGCCAGCTCACTGAGAAGGGACAGCACATACGAGCAGTACTTC.